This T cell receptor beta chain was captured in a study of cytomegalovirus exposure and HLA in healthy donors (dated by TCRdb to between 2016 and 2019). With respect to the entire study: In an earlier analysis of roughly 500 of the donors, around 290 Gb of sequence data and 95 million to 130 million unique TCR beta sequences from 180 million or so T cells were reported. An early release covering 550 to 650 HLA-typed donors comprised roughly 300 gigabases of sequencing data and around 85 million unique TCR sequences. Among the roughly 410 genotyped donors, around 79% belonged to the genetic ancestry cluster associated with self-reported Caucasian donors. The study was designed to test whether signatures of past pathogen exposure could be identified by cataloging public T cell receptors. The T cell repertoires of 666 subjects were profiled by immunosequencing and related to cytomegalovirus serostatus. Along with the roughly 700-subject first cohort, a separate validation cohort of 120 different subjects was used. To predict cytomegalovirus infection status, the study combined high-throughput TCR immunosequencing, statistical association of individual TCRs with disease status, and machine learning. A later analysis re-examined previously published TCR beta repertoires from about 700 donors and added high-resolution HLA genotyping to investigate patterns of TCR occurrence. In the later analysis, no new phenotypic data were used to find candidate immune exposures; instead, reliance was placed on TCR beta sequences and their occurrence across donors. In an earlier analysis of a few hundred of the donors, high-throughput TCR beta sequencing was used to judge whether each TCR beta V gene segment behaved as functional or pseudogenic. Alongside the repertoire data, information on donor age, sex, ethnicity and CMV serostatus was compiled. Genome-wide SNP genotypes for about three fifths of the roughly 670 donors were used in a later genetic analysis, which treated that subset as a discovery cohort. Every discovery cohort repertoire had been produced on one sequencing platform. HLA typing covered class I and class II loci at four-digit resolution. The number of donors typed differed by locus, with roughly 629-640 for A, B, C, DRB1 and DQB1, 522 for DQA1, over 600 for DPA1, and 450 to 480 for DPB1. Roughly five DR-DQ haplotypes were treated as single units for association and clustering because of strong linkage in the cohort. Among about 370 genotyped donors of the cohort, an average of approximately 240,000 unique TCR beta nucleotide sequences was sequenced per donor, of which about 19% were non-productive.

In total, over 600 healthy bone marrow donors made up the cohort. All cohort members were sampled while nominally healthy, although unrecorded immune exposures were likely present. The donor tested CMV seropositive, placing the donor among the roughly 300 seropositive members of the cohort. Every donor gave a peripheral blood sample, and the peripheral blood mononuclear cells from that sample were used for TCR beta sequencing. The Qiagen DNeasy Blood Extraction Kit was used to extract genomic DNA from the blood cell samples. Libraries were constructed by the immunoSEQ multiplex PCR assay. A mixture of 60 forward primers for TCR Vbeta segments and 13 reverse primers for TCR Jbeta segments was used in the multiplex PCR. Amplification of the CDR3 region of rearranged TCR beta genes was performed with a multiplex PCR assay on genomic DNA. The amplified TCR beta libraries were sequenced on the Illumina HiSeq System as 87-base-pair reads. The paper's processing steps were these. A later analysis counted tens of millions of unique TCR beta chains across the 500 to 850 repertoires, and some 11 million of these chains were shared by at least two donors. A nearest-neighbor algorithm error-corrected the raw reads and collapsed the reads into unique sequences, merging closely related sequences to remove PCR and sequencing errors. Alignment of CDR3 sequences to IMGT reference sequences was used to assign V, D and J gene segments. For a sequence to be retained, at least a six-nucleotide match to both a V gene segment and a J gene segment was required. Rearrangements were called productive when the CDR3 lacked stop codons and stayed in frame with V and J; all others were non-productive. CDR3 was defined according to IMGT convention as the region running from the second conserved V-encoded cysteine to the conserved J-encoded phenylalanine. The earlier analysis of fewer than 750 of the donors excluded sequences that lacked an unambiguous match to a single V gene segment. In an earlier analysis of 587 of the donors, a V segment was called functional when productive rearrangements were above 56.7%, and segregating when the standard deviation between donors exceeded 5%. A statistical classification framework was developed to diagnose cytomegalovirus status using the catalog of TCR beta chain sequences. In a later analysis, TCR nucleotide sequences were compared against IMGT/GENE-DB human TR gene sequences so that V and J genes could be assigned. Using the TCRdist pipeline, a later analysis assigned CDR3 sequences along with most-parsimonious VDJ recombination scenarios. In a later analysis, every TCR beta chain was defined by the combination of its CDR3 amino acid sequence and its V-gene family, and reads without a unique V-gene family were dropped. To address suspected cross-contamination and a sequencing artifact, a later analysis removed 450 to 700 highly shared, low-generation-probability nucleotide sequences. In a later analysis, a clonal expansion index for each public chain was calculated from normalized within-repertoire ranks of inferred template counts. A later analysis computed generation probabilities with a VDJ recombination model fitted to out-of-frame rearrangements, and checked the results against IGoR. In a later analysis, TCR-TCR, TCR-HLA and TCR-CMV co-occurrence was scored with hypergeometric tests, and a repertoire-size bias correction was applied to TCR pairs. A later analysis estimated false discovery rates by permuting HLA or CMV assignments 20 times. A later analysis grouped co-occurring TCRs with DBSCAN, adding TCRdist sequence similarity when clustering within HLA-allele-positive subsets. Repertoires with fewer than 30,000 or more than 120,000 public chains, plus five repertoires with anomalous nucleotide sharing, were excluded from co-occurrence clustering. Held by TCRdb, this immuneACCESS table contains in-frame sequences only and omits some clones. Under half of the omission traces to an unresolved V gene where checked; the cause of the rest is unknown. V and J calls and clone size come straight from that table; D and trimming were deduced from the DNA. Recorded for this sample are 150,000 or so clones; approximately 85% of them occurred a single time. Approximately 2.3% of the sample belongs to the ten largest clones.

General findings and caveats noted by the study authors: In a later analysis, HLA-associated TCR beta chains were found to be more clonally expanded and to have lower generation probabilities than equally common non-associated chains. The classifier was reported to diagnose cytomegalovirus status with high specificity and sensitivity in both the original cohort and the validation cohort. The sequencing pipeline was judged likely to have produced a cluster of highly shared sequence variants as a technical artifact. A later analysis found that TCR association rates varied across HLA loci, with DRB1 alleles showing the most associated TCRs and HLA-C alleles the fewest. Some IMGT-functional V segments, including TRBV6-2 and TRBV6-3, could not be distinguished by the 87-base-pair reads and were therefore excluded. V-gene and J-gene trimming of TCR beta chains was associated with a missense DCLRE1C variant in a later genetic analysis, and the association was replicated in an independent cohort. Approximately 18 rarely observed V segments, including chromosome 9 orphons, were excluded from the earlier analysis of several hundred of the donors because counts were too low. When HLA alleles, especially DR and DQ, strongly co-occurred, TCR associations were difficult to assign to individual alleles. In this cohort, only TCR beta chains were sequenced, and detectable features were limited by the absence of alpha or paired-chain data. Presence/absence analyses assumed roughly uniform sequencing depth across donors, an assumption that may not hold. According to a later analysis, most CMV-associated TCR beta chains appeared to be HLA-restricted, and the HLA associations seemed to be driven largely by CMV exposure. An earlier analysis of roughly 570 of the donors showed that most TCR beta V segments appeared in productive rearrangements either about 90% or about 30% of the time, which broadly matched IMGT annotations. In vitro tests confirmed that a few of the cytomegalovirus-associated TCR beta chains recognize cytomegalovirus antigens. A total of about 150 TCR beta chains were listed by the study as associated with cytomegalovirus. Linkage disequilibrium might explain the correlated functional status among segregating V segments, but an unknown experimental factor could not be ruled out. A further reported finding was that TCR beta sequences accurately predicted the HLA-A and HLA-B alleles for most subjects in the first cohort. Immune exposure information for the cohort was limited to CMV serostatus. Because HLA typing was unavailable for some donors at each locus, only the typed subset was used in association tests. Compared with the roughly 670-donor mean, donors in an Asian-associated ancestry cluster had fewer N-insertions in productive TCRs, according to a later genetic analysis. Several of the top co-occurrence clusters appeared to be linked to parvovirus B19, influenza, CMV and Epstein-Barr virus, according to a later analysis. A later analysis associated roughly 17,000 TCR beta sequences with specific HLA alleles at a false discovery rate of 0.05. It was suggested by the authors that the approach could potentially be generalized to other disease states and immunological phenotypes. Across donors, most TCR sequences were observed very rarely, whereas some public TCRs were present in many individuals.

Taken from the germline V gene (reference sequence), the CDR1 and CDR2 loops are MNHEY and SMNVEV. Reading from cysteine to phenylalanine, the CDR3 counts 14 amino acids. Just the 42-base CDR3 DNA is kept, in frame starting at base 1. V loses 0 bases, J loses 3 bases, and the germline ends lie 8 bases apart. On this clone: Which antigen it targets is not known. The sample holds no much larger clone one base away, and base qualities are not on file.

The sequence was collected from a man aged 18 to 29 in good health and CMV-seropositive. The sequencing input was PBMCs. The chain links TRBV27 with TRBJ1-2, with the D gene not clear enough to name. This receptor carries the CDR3 CASSLSGSYYGYTF. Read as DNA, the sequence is TGTGCCAGCAGTTTATCGGGCAGCTACTATGGCTACACCTTC.